The 20 T cell receptor beta chains below were found in one sample sequenced in a study of radiotherapy plus CTLA-4 blockade in lung cancer. The repertoire was sequenced with immunoSEQ multiplex PCR; TCRdb's copy has only in-frame clones and lacks some. The data hold roughly 75,000 clones, with about 80% observed a single time. The specimen was peripheral blood, collected from a patient treated with radiotherapy plus ipilimumab. These receptors were collected from a human donor with non-small cell lung cancer who had stable disease on radiotherapy plus ipilimumab.

The V gene is TRBV19, the J gene TRBJ1-5; 7 nucleotides agree with TRBD1. The germline gives CDR1 LNHDA, CDR2 SQIVND (reference sequence). This CDR3 spans 14 amino acids. The V segment lost 6 bases and the J segment 6 bases; nucleotides outside the gene matches: 8. The DNA of the CDR3 is TGTGCCAGTAGGACAGGGACATCGAGTCAGCCCCAGCATTTT. Translating gives CASRTGTSSQPQHF.

The chain employs TRBV7-6 and TRBJ2-3, with TRBD1 matching 8 bases. The CDR3 totals 15 residues. V lost 5 bases, J lost 7 bases, and 11 bases stayed unmatched. From germline, CDR1 is SGHVS and CDR2 FNYEAQ. The CDR3 DNA is TGTGCCAGCAGCCACGGACAGGGCCCCATAAATACGCAGTATTTT. Translated, it gives CASSHGQGPINTQYF.

The CDR3 loop is CASSPHRGNTEAFF. Here the CDR3 DNA reads TGTGCCAGCAGTCCCCATCGTGGGAACACTGAAGCTTTCTTT. V usage is TRBV28 and J usage is TRBJ1-1; no firm D call. V lost 5 bases and J 1 base, leaving 11 bases between the germline ends. The germline V gene has CDR1 MDHEN and CDR2 SYDVKM. The CDR3 has 14 amino acids.

The chain has TRBV29-1 and TRBJ2-1, with TRBD1 matching 7 bases. The CDR3 has 12 amino acids. Germline CDR1 SQVTM, CDR2 ANQGSEA. The ends lost 7 bases at V and 1 base at J; junction bases unmatched: 1. CDR3 bases: TGCAGCGGGGGACAGTCCTACAATGAGCAGTTCTTC. Its translation: CSGGQSYNEQFF.

The genes are TRBV18 and TRBJ2-1; TRBD2 matches at 14 bases. Per germline, CDR1 KGHSH and CDR2 LQKENI. V lost 6 bases and J lost 0; bases outside the gene matches: 1. This CDR3 spans 16 amino acids. The CDR3 spells CASSGTSGGSYNEQFF. CDR3 bases: TGTGCCAGCTCCGGGACTAGCGGGGGCTCCTACAATGAGCAGTTCTTC.

The chain couples TRBV5-4 to TRBJ1-2, with 11 bases fitting TRBD1. With V trimmed by 4 bases and J by 3 bases, 2 bases remained unmatched. The V gene's germline CDR1 is SGHNT and CDR2 YYREEE (reference sequence). CDR3 length: 14 amino acids. DNA for the CDR3: TGTGCCAGCAGCACGGGACAGGGGGACTATGGCTACACCTTC. It is translated as CASSTGQGDYGYTF.

The chain combines TRBV6-6 with TRBJ2-3; 12 bases are a match to TRBD2. The CDR3 has 14 residues. Germline CDR1 is MNHNY and CDR2 is SVGAGI (reference sequence). The V segment lost 10 bases and the J segment 4 bases; nucleotides outside the gene matches: 6. The CDR3 bases are TGTGCCACCGCGACTAGCGGGGGCCCAGATACGCAGTATTTT. This gives the protein CATATSGGPDTQYF.

This rearrangement joins TRBV28 to TRBJ2-2; 12 bases map to TRBD2. The ends lost 5 bases at V and 7 bases at J; junction bases unmatched: 8. This CDR3 comprises 16 residues. CDR1 and CDR2 from the germline V gene are MDHEN and SYDVKM. The CDR3 coding sequence is TGTGCCAGCAGTCCCTCTCTAGCGGGGGGGCACGGGGAGCTGTTTTTT. Amino acids: CASSPSLAGGHGELFF. Using reference TRBV28 and TRBJ2-2 for the parts outside the CDR3, the full variable domain is DVKVTQSSRYLVKRTGEKVFLECVQDMDHENMFWYRQDPGLGLRLIYFSYDVKMKEKGDIPEGYSVSREKKERFSLILESASTNQTSMYLCASSPSLAGGHGELFFGEGSRLTVL.

CDR3 nucleotides: TGTGCCAGCAGCTTAGTATCGGGAACAGGGTATAATTCACCCCTCCACTTT. Translating it yields CASSLVSGTGYNSPLHF. The chain is built from TRBV13 and TRBJ1-6; maybe TRBD1 (6 bases). Germline V gene sequence: CDR1 PRHDT, CDR2 FYEKMQ (reference sequence). V lost 1 base to trimming and J lost 4 bases, with 14 bases between them. This CDR3 region has 17 residues. The complete variable domain, with remaining parts taken from reference TRBV13 and TRBJ1-6, reads AAGVIQSPRHLIKEKRETATLKCYPIPRHDTVYWYQQGPGQDPQFLISFYEKMQSDKGSIPDRFSAQQFSDYHSELNMSSLELGDSALYFCASSLVSGTGYNSPLHFGNGTRLTVT.

This chain links TRBV7-6 with TRBJ2-1, with 9 bases identical to TRBD2. Germline assignment: CDR1 SGHVS and CDR2 FNYEAQ. The length of the CDR3 is 15 residues. With 5 bases clipped from V and 5 bases from J, the junction kept 7 bases outside the gene matches. CDR3 protein: CASSGVAGGHNEQFF. In DNA form, the CDR3 reads TGTGCCAGCAGCGGAGTGGCGGGGGGGCACAATGAGCAGTTCTTC.

Written as DNA, the CDR3 is TGTGCCAGCAGGAATCAAGGACAGGGGTACGAGCAGTACTTC. This codes for CASRNQGQGYEQYF. The V call is TRBV28, the J call TRBJ2-7; 9 positions match TRBD1. Germline CDR1 and CDR2: MDHEN and SYDVKM. This CDR3 is 14 amino acids long. The ends lost 6 bases at V and 4 bases at J; junction bases unmatched: 7. Full variable domain (remainder filled in from reference TRBV28 and TRBJ2-7): DVKVTQSSRYLVKRTGEKVFLECVQDMDHENMFWYRQDPGLGLRLIYFSYDVKMKEKGDIPEGYSVSREKKERFSLILESASTNQTSMYLCASRNQGQGYEQYFGPGTRLTVT.

The J gene is TRBJ2-2, the V gene TRBV19; no clear D gene. The V end lost 3 bases, the J end lost 3 bases, and 8 bases lay between the germline ends. CDR1 is LNHDA and CDR2 is SQIVND in the germline V gene (reference sequence). There are 14 residues in the CDR3. CDR3 residues: CASSMGFDTGELFF. The DNA for the CDR3 is TGTGCCAGTAGTATGGGGTTCGACACCGGGGAGCTGTTTTTT. Full variable domain (remainder filled in from reference TRBV19 and TRBJ2-2): DGGITQSPKYLFRKEGQNVTLSCEQNLNHDAMYWYRQDPGQGLRLIYYSQIVNDFQKGDIAEGYSVSREKKESFPLTVTSAQKNPTAFYLCASSMGFDTGELFFGEGSRLTVL.

The chain is built from TRBV6-1 and TRBJ2-5; no definite D call. CDR1 is MNHNS and CDR2 is SASEGT in the germline V gene. Trimming took off 7 bases at V and 4 bases at J, with 13 bases between the two ends. The CDR3 is made up of 13 amino acids. DNA for the CDR3: TGTGCCAGCACATCACCCGTACGAGAGACCCAGTACTTC. The encoded protein is CASTSPVRETQYF.

A word on this clone: The junction departs from the called germline gene at one end, perhaps through a read error. The chain links TRBV5-1 to TRBJ2-7; either TRBD1 or TRBD2 may fit D (5 bases each). CDR3 length: 15 residues. The germline gives CDR1 SGHRS, CDR2 YFSETQ. This CDR3 reads CASSLPGTTAYGQYF. Written as DNA, the CDR3 is TGCGCCAGCAGCTTGCCCGGGACGACGGCCTACGGGCAGTACTTC.

V usage is TRBV6-5 and J usage is TRBJ2-7; TRBD2 matches 9 bases. Germline CDR1 reads MNHEY; CDR2 reads SVGAGI. This CDR3 contains 13 residues. The J segment lost 5 bases and the V segment lost 6 bases, leaving 5 bases of the junction unmatched. This CDR3 is CASRDSGGDEQYF. DNA of the CDR3: TGTGCCAGCAGGGATAGCGGGGGCGACGAGCAGTACTTC.

The rearrangement links TRBV6-1 to TRBJ2-1, with D perhaps matching TRBD1 (5 bases). The CDR3 totals 14 residues. Germline assignment: CDR1 MNHNS and CDR2 SASEGT. V lost 6 bases to trimming and J lost 4 bases, with 13 bases between them. The CDR3, as DNA: TGTGCCAGCAGCCTCCCTGCAGGGTACAATGAGCAGTTCTTC. The encoded protein is CASSLPAGYNEQFF.

V and J are TRBV28 and TRBJ1-4; TRBD1 matches at 9 bases. J lost 4 bases, V lost 4 bases, and 4 bases had no gene match. CDR3 length: 15 residues. CDR1 and CDR2 from the germline V gene are MDHEN and SYDVKM. The CDR3 reads CASSSGTGRNEKLFF. In DNA form, the CDR3 reads TGTGCCAGCAGTTCCGGGACAGGGCGTAATGAAAAACTGTTTTTT. Full variable domain (rest looked up from reference TRBV28 and TRBJ1-4): DVKVTQSSRYLVKRTGEKVFLECVQDMDHENMFWYRQDPGLGLRLIYFSYDVKMKEKGDIPEGYSVSREKKERFSLILESASTNQTSMYLCASSSGTGRNEKLFFGSGTQLSVL.

This clone was seen a few times. This sequence joins TRBV5-1 and TRBJ1-3, with a tentative D call TRBD1 (6 bases). V dropped 4 bases and J dropped 2 bases, with 13 bases sitting between them. CDR3 length: 15 residues. The germline CDR1 and CDR2 sequences are SGHRS and YFSETQ. The CDR3 spells CASSPRQGTGNTIYF. For the CDR3, the DNA is TGCGCCAGCAGCCCCCGCCAGGGGACTGGAAACACCATATATTTT.

The chain uses TRBV7-8 and TRBJ2-1; maybe TRBD1 (7 bases). V was pared by 6 bases and J by 0 bases, with 18 bases between. The CDR3 spans 17 residues. Germline values: CDR1 SGHVS, CDR2 FQNEAQ. The CDR3 loop reads CASRGGQRGPSYNEQFF. CDR3 in DNA: TGTGCCAGCAGGGGGGGACAAAGGGGGCCCTCCTACAATGAGCAGTTCTTC.

DNA for the CDR3: TGTGCCAGCAGCATACAGGAAAGCTCCTACAATGAGCAGTTCTTC. It encodes CASSIQESSYNEQFF. V gene TRBV7-2 combines with J gene TRBJ2-1; D is perhaps TRBD1 (5 bases). V dropped 5 bases and J dropped 0 bases, with 11 bases sitting between them. The V gene's germline CDR1 is SGHTA and CDR2 FQGNSA. This CDR3 has 15 residues.